This T cell receptor beta chain was obtained from a study of OX40 agonist ivuxolimab in advanced cancers. Overall study: The diagnoses of dose-escalation patients were hepatocellular carcinoma, melanoma, renal cell or head and neck cancer.

The CDR3 runs 15 residues. Germline CDR1 reads MDHEN; CDR2 reads SYDVKM. Trimming at V came to 6 bases and at J to 6 bases, leaving 5 bases not matched to a gene. Using immunoSEQ multiplex PCR, the repertoire was profiled, and TCRdb retains in-frame clones only, with some absent. The sample includes around 46,000 clones, 75% to 80% of them seen just once. This receptor was taken from an adult with an advanced solid tumor such as melanoma, head and neck, liver or kidney cancer. The sequencing here drew on CD4+ or CD8+ T cells sorted from blood, taken in a trial of the OX40 agonist ivuxolimab. The rearrangement links TRBV28 to TRBJ2-1, with 13 positions matching TRBD2. In nucleotides, the CDR3 is TGTGCCAGCAGCCTCGGGACTAGCGGGACCAATGAGCAGTTCTTC. This translates into CASSLGTSGTNEQFF.